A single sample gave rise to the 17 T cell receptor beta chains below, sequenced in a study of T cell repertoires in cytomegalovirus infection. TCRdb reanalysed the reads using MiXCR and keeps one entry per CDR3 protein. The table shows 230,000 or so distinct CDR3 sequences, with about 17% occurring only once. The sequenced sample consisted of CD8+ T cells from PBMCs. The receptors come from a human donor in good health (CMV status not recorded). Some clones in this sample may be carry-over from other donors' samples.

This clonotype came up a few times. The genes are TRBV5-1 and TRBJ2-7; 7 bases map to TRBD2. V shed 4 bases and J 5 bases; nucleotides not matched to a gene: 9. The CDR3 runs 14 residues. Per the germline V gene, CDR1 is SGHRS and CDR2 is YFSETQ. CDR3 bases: TGCGCCAGCAGCCCGGGACTACAGTCCGACGAGCAGTACTTC. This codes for CASSPGLQSDEQYF.

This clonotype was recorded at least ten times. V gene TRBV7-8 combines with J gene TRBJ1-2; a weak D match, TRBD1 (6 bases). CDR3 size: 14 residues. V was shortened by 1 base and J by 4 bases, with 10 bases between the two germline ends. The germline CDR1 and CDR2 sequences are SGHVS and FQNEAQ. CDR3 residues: CASSLDGQFYGYTF. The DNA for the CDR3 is TGTGCCAGCAGCTTAGATGGACAGTTCTATGGCTACACCTTC.

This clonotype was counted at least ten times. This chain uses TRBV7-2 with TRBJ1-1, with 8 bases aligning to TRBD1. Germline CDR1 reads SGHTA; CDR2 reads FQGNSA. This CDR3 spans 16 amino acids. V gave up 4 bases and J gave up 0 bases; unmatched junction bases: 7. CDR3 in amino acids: CASSSYRGSMNTEAFF. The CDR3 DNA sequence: TGTGCCAGCAGCTCGTACAGGGGGTCCATGAACACTGAAGCTTTCTTT.

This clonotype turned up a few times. In nucleotides, the CDR3 is TGTGCCAGCAGCCAAACCCGGGACCTGTCCACAGATACGCAGTATTTT. Protein product: CASSQTRDLSTDTQYF. The chain uses TRBV4-2 and TRBJ2-3, with D perhaps given as TRBD1 or TRBD2 (5 bases each). In germline, CDR1 is LGHNA, CDR2 YNFKEQ. V was cut by 2 bases and J by 2 bases, with 14 bases left in between. This CDR3 contains 16 residues.

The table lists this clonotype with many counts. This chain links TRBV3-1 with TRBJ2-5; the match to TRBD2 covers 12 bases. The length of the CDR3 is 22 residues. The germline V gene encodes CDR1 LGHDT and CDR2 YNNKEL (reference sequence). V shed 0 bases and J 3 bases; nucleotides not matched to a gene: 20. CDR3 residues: CASSQEAWLAGGHPTLKETQYF. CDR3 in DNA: TGTGCCAGCAGCCAAGAAGCTTGGCTAGCGGGGGGGCACCCAACACTTAAAGAGACCCAGTACTTC.

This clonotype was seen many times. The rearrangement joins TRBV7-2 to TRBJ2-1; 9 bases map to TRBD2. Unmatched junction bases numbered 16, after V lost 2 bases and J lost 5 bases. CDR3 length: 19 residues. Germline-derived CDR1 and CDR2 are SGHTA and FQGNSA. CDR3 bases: TGTGCCAGCAGCTTATACACCCGGCCGACTAGCGGTGCAGACAATGAGCAGTTCTTC. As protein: CASSLYTRPTSGADNEQFF.

CDR3 nucleotide sequence: TGCAGCGTTGAACATAAAGGGAGAGGCTATGGCTACACCTTC. Its translation: CSVEHKGRGYGYTF. The gene calls are TRBV29-1 and TRBJ1-2; D call uncertain. CDR1 and CDR2 (germline): SQVTM, ANQGSEA. V lost 2 bases to trimming and J lost 4 bases, with 14 bases between them. The CDR3 contains 14 residues.

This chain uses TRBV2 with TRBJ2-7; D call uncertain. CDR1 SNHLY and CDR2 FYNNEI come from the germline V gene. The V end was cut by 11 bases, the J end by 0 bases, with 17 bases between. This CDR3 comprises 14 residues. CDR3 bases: TGTGCCCACTACGGCGGAACGGCCTCCTACGAGCAGTACTTC. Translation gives CAHYGGTASYEQYF.

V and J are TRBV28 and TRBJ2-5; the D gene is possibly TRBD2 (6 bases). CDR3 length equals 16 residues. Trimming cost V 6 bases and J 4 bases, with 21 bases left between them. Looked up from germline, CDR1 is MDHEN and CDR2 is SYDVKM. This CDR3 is CASSPRGVTHRETQYF. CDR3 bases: TGTGCCAGCAGCCCCCGCGGGGTAACTCACAGAGAGACCCAGTACTTC.

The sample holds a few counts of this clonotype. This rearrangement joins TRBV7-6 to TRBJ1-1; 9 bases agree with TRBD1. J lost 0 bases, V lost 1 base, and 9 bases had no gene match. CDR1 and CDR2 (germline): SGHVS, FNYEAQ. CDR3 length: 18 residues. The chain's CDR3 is CASSLEGTGSWVNTEAFF. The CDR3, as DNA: TGTGCCAGCAGCTTAGAAGGGACAGGGTCTTGGGTGAACACTGAAGCTTTCTTT.

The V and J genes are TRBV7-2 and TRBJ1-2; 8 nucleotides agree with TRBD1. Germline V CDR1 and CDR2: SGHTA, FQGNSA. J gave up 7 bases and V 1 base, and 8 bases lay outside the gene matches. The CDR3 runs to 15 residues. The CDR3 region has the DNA TGTGCCAGCAGCTTAGGATGGACAGGGCGGTTTGGCTACACCTTC. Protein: CASSLGWTGRFGYTF.

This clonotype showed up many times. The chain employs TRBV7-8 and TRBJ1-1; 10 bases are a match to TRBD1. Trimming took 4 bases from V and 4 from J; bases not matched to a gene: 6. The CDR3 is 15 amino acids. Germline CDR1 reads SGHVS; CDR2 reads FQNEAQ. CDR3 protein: CASSYGQGVSTEAFF. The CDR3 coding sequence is TGTGCCAGCAGCTACGGACAGGGGGTTTCCACTGAAGCTTTCTTT.

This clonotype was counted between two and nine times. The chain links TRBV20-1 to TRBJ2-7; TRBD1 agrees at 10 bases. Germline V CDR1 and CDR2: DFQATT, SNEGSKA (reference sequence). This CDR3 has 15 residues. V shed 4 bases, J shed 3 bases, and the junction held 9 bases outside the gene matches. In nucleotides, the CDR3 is TGCAGTGCTATTCCGGGACAGGGGACTATCTACGAGCAGTACTTC. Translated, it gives CSAIPGQGTIYEQYF.

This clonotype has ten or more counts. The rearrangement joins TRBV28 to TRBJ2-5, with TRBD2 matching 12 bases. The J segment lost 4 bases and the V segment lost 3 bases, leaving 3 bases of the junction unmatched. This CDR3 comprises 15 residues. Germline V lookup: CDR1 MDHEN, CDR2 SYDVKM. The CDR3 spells CASSLPSGGAETQYF. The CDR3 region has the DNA TGTGCCAGCAGTTTGCCTAGCGGGGGGGCAGAGACCCAGTACTTC.

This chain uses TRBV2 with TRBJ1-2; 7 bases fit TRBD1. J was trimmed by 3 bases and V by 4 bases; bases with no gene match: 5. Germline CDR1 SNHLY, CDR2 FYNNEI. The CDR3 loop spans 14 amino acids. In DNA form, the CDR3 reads TGTGCCAGCAGTGGAGACAGGGCTGACTATGGCTACACCTTC. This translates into CASSGDRADYGYTF. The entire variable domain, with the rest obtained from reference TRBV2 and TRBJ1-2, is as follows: EPEVTQTPSHQVTQMGQEVILRCVPISNHLYFYWYRQILGQKVEFLVSFYNNEISEKSEIFDDQFSVERPDGSNFTLKIRSTKLEDSAMYFCASSGDRADYGYTFGSGTRLTVV.

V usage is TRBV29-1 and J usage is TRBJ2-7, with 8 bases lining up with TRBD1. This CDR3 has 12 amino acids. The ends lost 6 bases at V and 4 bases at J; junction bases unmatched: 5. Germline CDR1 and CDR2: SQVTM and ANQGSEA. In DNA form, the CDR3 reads TGCAGCGTGAGACAGGGGACGTACGAGCAGTACTTC. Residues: CSVRQGTYEQYF.

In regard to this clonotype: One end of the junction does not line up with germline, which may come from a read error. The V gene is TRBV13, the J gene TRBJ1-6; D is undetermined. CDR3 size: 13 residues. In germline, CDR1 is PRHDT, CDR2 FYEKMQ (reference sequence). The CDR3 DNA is TGTGCCAGCAAGGAAGGATCAAGTTCACCCCTCTACTTT. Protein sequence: CASKEGSSSPLYF.